A selection of T cell receptor beta chains follows, all from one sample in a study of blood T cell repertoires in COVID-19. Profiled with immunoSEQ multiplex PCR; TCRdb holds only in-frame clones, not every one. The sample has around 46,000 clones, around 85% seen once; the top ten hold roughly 14%. Source material: peripheral blood. These receptors were collected from a human donor in a cohort sampled during active COVID-19. The donor label of this sample is uncertain. Both conserved end residues are part of each CDR3. D genes are given only for firm matches. Expanded clones are given a class, and other clones once, few, many or no size at all.

CASSLSPAGEYGYTF,TGTGCCAGCAGTTTATCTCCGGCAGGGGAATATGGCTACACCTTC,TRBV28,few,TRBJ1-2,NA
CASSQDRGVEKLFF,TGCGCCAGCAGCCAAGACAGGGGTGTGGAAAAACTGTTTTTT,TRBV4-3,once,TRBJ1-4,NA
CASSFSQGDWDYNSPLHF,TGTGCCAGCAGCTTCAGTCAGGGCGATTGGGATTATAATTCACCCCTCCACTTT,TRBV5-6,NA,TRBJ1-6,NA
CSVEDSLTGQAFDGYTF,TGCAGCGTTGAAGATAGTCTGACGGGACAGGCTTTTGATGGCTACACCTTC,TRBV29-1,NA,TRBJ1-2,TRBD1
CASSSGILGNQPQHF,TGTGCCAGCAGCTCAGGAATCTTGGGCAATCAGCCCCAGCATTTT,TRBV7-9,NA,TRBJ1-5,NA
CASSSGTRNTGELFF,TGTGCCAGCAGTTCCGGGACTAGGAACACCGGGGAGCTGTTTTTT,TRBV27,NA,TRBJ2-2,TRBD2
CASSRLIRETQYF,TGCGCCAGCAGCCGACTTATTAGAGAGACCCAGTACTTC,TRBV4-1,NA,TRBJ2-5,NA
CASQISGDMNTEAFF,TGTGCCAGCCAAATCTCGGGAGACATGAACACTGAAGCTTTCTTT,TRBV6-5,NA,TRBJ1-1,NA
CASSVVEGAGTDTQYF,TGTGCCAGCAGCGTAGTAGAGGGGGCGGGGACAGATACGCAGTATTTT,TRBV9,NA,TRBJ2-3,NA
CASSFRRGDRAFF,TGCGCCAGCAGTTTCCGCCGGGGGGATCGAGCTTTCTTT,TRBV5-1,NA,TRBJ1-1,NA
CASRDAGGQETQYF,TGTGCCAGCAGGGATGCGGGGGGACAAGAGACCCAGTACTTC,TRBV6-5,NA,TRBJ2-5,TRBD2
CAIREGGFYNEQFF,TGTGCCATCAGGGAGGGGGGCTTTTACAATGAGCAGTTCTTC,TRBV10-3,once,TRBJ2-1,NA
CATRQGGDEKLFF,TGTGCCACCCGACAGGGAGGCGATGAAAAACTGTTTTTT,TRBV6-5,NA,TRBJ1-4,TRBD1
CASRPSGGDTDTQYF,TGTGCCAGCAGGCCTAGCGGGGGGGACACAGATACGCAGTATTTT,TRBV28,NA,TRBJ2-3,TRBD2
CASSPDRGGPGELFF,TGTGCCAGCAGCCCGGACAGGGGTGGGCCCGGGGAGCTGTTTTTT,TRBV5-6,NA,TRBJ2-2,TRBD1
CASSPPGSGGPTDTQYF,TGTGCCAGCTCACCACCCGGCAGCGGGGGGCCCACAGATACGCAGTATTTT,TRBV18,NA,TRBJ2-3,TRBD2
CASSLAQGAGYGYTF,TGCGCCAGCAGCTTGGCGCAGGGGGCTGGGTATGGCTACACCTTC,TRBV5-1,NA,TRBJ1-2,TRBD1
CATTEPRGASSYNSPLHF,TGTGCCACCACCGAACCACGGGGAGCGAGCTCCTATAATTCACCCCTCCACTTT,TRBV28,NA,TRBJ1-6,NA
CASSPTGNQPQHF,TGTGCCAGCAGTCCGACAGGAAATCAGCCCCAGCATTTT,TRBV6-2/TRBV6-3,few,TRBJ1-5,NA
CASSVTDSLNYGYTF,TGTGCCAGCAGCGTCACGGACAGCCTAAACTATGGCTACACCTTC,TRBV9,NA,TRBJ1-2,NA
CASSPQDRSSYEQYF,TGTGCCAGCAGCCCCCAGGACAGGAGCTCCTACGAGCAGTACTTC,TRBV5-4,NA,TRBJ2-7,TRBD1
CASSIAGRVYEQYF,TGTGCCAGTAGTATAGCAGGCAGAGTCTACGAGCAGTACTTC,TRBV19,NA,TRBJ2-7,NA
CASSLGAGGGNIQYF,TGTGCCAGCAGCTTAGGCGCAGGGGGCGGAAACATTCAGTACTTC,TRBV7-8,NA,TRBJ2-4,TRBD1
CATRYGTGLNEQFF,TGTGCCACCAGGTACGGGACAGGGCTCAATGAGCAGTTCTTC,TRBV24-1,NA,TRBJ2-1,TRBD1
CASSSSYDTGELFF,TGTGCCAGCAGTTCTTCCTATGACACCGGGGAGCTGTTTTTT,TRBV5-6,NA,TRBJ2-2,NA
CASSQSNGDEQYF,TGTGCCAGCAGCCAGAGTAACGGGGACGAGCAGTACTTC,TRBV11-3,NA,TRBJ2-7,NA
CASSQGAGETQYF,TGTGCCAGCAGCCAAGGGGCCGGGGAGACCCAGTACTTC,TRBV7-9,NA,TRBJ2-5,NA
CASSSRQSPTIQYF,TGTGCCAGTAGTTCCCGACAGAGCCCTACGATCCAGTACTTC,TRBV19,NA,TRBJ2-7,NA
CASSPPDRGYTEAFF,TGTGCCAGCAGCCCCCCGGACAGGGGTTACACTGAAGCTTTCTTT,TRBV9,NA,TRBJ1-1,TRBD1
CASSLGGTGPGEQYF,TGTGCCAGCAGCTTAGGTGGGACAGGGCCCGGCGAGCAGTACTTC,TRBV7-6,few,TRBJ2-7,TRBD1
CASSLGTGPPYGYTF,TGTGCCAGCAGCTTAGGGACAGGGCCGCCCTATGGCTACACCTTC,TRBV7-8,NA,TRBJ1-2,TRBD1
CASSSERDTDTQYF,TGTGCCAGCAGCTCAGAGCGGGACACAGATACGCAGTATTTT,TRBV7-3,NA,TRBJ2-3,TRBD2
CASSLGGQGTEAFF,TGTGCCAGCAGCTTGGGGGGACAGGGGACTGAAGCTTTCTTT,TRBV5-4,NA,TRBJ1-1,TRBD1
CASSALGGAWEKLFF,TGTGCCAGCAGCGCCCTAGGGGGGGCTTGGGAAAAACTGTTTTTT,TRBV6-5,NA,TRBJ1-4,NA
CASQDSTDSPLHF,TGCGCCTCACAGGACAGCACGGATTCACCCCTCCACTTT,TRBV5-1,NA,TRBJ1-6,NA
CASSSRDRVANEQYF,TGTGCCAGCAGCTCCCGGGACAGGGTCGCCAACGAGCAGTACTTC,TRBV4-2,NA,TRBJ2-7,TRBD1
CASSMRQGGNTEAFF,TGTGCCAGTAGTATGCGACAGGGAGGGAACACTGAAGCTTTCTTT,TRBV19,NA,TRBJ1-1,TRBD1
CASPPTNGGRGELFF,TGTGCCAGCCCCCCCACAAACGGGGGCAGGGGGGAACTGTTTTTT,TRBV5-8,NA,TRBJ1-4,TRBD1
CASSLVAGGTYEQYF,TGTGCCAGCAGCTTAGTAGCGGGGGGAACCTACGAGCAGTACTTC,TRBV7-9,few,TRBJ2-7,TRBD2
CASSSRTSGGKETQYF,TGTGCCAGCAGCTCGAGGACTAGCGGGGGTAAAGAGACCCAGTACTTC,TRBV9,NA,TRBJ2-5,TRBD2
CSVRANTEAFF,TGCAGTGTAAGAGCGAACACTGAAGCTTTCTTT,TRBV20-1,NA,TRBJ1-1,NA
CASSSGGGQPQHF,TGTGCCAGCAGTTCTGGGGGCGGTCAGCCCCAGCATTTT,TRBV12-3/TRBV12-4,NA,TRBJ1-5,NA